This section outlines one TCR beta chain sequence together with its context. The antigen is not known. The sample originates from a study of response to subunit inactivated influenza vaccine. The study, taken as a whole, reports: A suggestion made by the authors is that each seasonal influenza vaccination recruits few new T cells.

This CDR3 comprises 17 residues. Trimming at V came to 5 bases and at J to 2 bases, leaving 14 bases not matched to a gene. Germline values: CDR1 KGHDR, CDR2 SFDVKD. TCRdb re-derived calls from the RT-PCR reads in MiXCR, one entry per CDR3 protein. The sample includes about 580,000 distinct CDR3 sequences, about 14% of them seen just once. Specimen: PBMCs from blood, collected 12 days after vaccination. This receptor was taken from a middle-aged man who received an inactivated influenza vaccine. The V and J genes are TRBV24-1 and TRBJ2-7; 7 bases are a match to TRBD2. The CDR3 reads CATSGSSGAHSPYEQYF. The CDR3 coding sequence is TGTGCCACCAGTGGTTCAAGCGGGGCGCACTCCCCCTACGAGCAGTACTTC.